The rows below give T cell receptor beta chains drawn from one sample of a study of immune cell composition in non-small cell lung cancer. Profiled with immunoSEQ multiplex PCR; TCRdb holds only in-frame clones, not every one. The sample yields approximately 2,000 clones, approximately 82% seen once. The source material was lung tumor tissue. These TCRs come from a human donor with non-small cell lung cancer. The CDR3 runs from the conserved cysteine through the conserved F or W. Each record gives: V gene, J gene, D gene, clone size, CDR3 DNA, CDR3 protein. A D gene is named only where the DNA matches it firmly. For some rows the clone size is stated as once, few or many, or as a class when expanded; others skip it.

TRBV19	TRBJ2-5	TRBD1	-	TGTGCCAGTTCGCCCCGGACAGGGGGTTGGGAGACCCAGTACTTC	CASSPRTGGWETQYF
TRBV18	TRBJ2-7	-	-	TGTGCCAGCTCACCCTCCGGGGGGCGTCGGCCCTTGAGCTCCTACGAGCAGTACTTC	CASSPSGGRRPLSSYEQYF
TRBV7-9	TRBJ2-7	-	once	TGTGCCAGCAGCTCGTATACCTACGAGCAGTACTTC	CASSSYTYEQYF
TRBV5-1	TRBJ2-3	TRBD2	-	TGCGCCAGCCGCGGGGGGGTGCGCACAGATACGCAGTATTTT	CASRGGVRTDTQYF
TRBV5-1	TRBJ1-2	-	-	TGCGCCAGCAGTGTGACAGCCTTTAACTATGGCTACACCTTC	CASSVTAFNYGYTF
TRBV28	TRBJ2-7	-	-	TGTGCCAGCAGTTCAGGGGTTGTAAGCGAGCAGTACTTC	CASSSGVVSEQYF
TRBV19	TRBJ2-6	TRBD1	-	TGTGCCACCAGGACAGGGGGCTCTGGGGCCAACGTCCTGACTTTC	CATRTGGSGANVLTF
TRBV2	TRBJ2-3	TRBD1	-	TGTGCCAGCAACGGGCAGGGACAGGGGGCAGATACGCAGTATTTT	CASNGQGQGADTQYF
TRBV19	TRBJ2-3	TRBD2	-	TGTGCCAGTGGGGGGACTAGCCTGGGCACAGATACGCAGTATTTT	CASGGTSLGTDTQYF
TRBV28	TRBJ2-7	TRBD2	-	TGTGCCAGCACCACTAGCGGGAGGATCTGGCAGTACTTC	CASTTSGRIWQYF
TRBV7-9	TRBJ2-1	TRBD1	once	TGTGCCAGCAGCGTACAGGGGGGTGAGCAGTTCTTC	CASSVQGGEQFF
TRBV11-2	TRBJ2-5	TRBD2	-	TGTGCCAGCAGCTTAGGACAGGGGGGACTAGCGGGCCAAGAGACCCAGTACTTC	CASSLGQGGLAGQETQYF
TRBV27	TRBJ2-7	TRBD1	few	TGTGCCAGCAGACCCACGGGACAGCGCTCCTACGAGCAGTACTTC	CASRPTGQRSYEQYF
TRBV7-3	TRBJ2-3	TRBD2	once	TGTGCCAGCAGCCGAGGCGGGACTAGCTCGGCAGATACGCAGTATTTT	CASSRGGTSSADTQYF
TRBV19	TRBJ2-7	TRBD1	once	TGTGCCAGTAGTATAGGGGGGACAGGACTTTCCTACGAGCAGTACTTC	CASSIGGTGLSYEQYF
TRBV5-8	TRBJ1-1	TRBD1	-	TGTGCCAGCAGCTTTGACAGGGACACTGAAGCTTTCTTT	CASSFDRDTEAFF
TRBV13	TRBJ1-2	TRBD1	hyperexpanded	TGTGCCAGCAGCCCCAGCCCGTGGGACAGGGAAGGTGGCTATGGCTACACCTTC	CASSPSPWDREGGYGYTF
TRBV2	TRBJ2-1	TRBD2	few	TGTGCCAGCAGTCTAGCGGGAGGGCCATTCGGTGAGCAGTTCTTC	CASSLAGGPFGEQFF
TRBV7-9	TRBJ2-2	-	-	TGTGCCAGCAGCTCGCTAGACTGGGGCGAGGCCGGGGAGCTGTTTTTT	CASSSLDWGEAGELFF
TRBV4-3	TRBJ2-2	-	-	TGCGCCAGCAGCTGGACAGTTGCCGGGGAGCTGTTTTTT	CASSWTVAGELFF
TRBV5-6	TRBJ2-1	TRBD2	-	TGTGCCAGCAGCTTCCTCCTAGCGGGAGAAAATGAGCAGTTCTTC	CASSFLLAGENEQFF
TRBV5-4	TRBJ1-6	-	-	TGTGCCAGCAGCTTGGGGCAGGGAGGGATTTCACCCCTCCACTTT	CASSLGQGGISPLHF
TRBV27	TRBJ2-2	-	-	TGTGCCAGCAGTTCGCATCCGGGTCTTAACACCGGGGAGCTGTTTTTT	CASSSHPGLNTGELFF
TRBV27	TRBJ2-7	TRBD2	once	TGTGCCAGCAGTCCCCCTAGCGGACTTTACGAGCAGTACTTC	CASSPPSGLYEQYF
TRBV5-6	TRBJ2-2	-	-	TGTGCCAGCAGCCCGGCACAACAGGCCGGGGAGCTGTTTTTT	CASSPAQQAGELFF
TRBV13	TRBJ2-7	TRBD1	large	TGTGCCAGCAGAAAACAGGGGGCTTCCTACGAGCAGTACTTC	CASRKQGASYEQYF
TRBV14	TRBJ2-1	-	-	TGTGCCAGCAGCCAAGACAGGGTCCTGGGCAATGAGCAGTTCTTC	CASSQDRVLGNEQFF
TRBV5-8	TRBJ1-3	-	-	TGTGCCAGCAGCTTGGACGGTGGCTCTGGAAACACCATATATTTT	CASSLDGGSGNTIYF
TRBV7-7	TRBJ2-7	TRBD1	-	TGTGCTAGCAGCTTGGAACAGGGGAGCACCGAGCAGTACTTC	CASSLEQGSTEQYF
TRBV15	TRBJ2-5	TRBD1	-	TGTGCCACCAGCAGAGAAACAGGGGGAGAGACCCAGTACTTC	CATSRETGGETQYF
TRBV4-1	TRBJ2-3	TRBD1	-	TGCGCCAGCAGCCCGGGACAGGGAGGGGATACGCAGTATTTT	CASSPGQGGDTQYF
TRBV6-5	TRBJ2-7	TRBD1	large	TGTGCCAGCAGCCCCCGACAGGGGTGGTCTTACGAGCAGTACTTC	CASSPRQGWSYEQYF
TRBV11-2	TRBJ2-5	TRBD2	-	TGTGCCAGCAGCTTAGGACTAGCGGCGCAAGAGACCCAGTACTTC	CASSLGLAAQETQYF
TRBV7-6	TRBJ2-5	TRBD2	-	TGTGCCAGCAGCTCGGGACTAGCGGGAGCAAGGCAAGAGACCCAGTACTTC	CASSSGLAGARQETQYF
TRBV6-5	TRBJ2-7	TRBD1	-	TGTGCCAGCAGTTTTGGACAGGGGATGTCCTACGAGCAGTACTTC	CASSFGQGMSYEQYF
TRBV28	TRBJ1-4	TRBD1	-	TGTGCCAGCAGCCTGGGGGGACAGGGAAGGGAAAAACTGTTTTTT	CASSLGGQGREKLFF
TRBV28	TRBJ2-7	TRBD2	-	TGTGCCAGCAGTCAAGCGACTAGCGGGTTCTACGAGCAGTACTTC	CASSQATSGFYEQYF
TRBV19	TRBJ2-6	-	-	TGTGCCAGTAGTAAGGGGGTCCGCTCTGGGGCCAACGTCCTGACTTTC	CASSKGVRSGANVLTF
TRBV6-6	TRBJ1-1	-	once	TGTGCCAGCAGACATACAGGGTACACTGAAGCTTTCTTT	CASRHTGYTEAFF
TRBV4-1	TRBJ2-7	-	-	TGCGCCAGCAGCCAAGAATCAGGGGTCGCCTACGAGCAGTACTTC	CASSQESGVAYEQYF
TRBV4-3	TRBJ2-1	TRBD2	-	TGCGCCAGCAGCCCTCGAGCTAGCGGGAACTACAATGAGCAGTTCTTC	CASSPRASGNYNEQFF
TRBV2	TRBJ2-5	-	-	TGTGCCGGCAGTGTTCGGTTCGGAGGGGAGACCCAGTACTTC	CAGSVRFGGETQYF
TRBV7-9	TRBJ2-6	-	-	TGTGCCAGCAGCCCACCCACAGGGATCGGGGCCAACGTCCTGACTTTC	CASSPPTGIGANVLTF
TRBV15	TRBJ2-3	-	-	TGTGCCACCAGCAGAGATGGGGCGCGCACAGATACGCAGTATTTT	CATSRDGARTDTQYF
TRBV4-3	TRBJ2-6	TRBD2	-	TGCGCCAGCAGCCAAGGAGAGACTAGCGGCTCTGGGGCCAACGTCCTGACTTTC	CASSQGETSGSGANVLTF
TRBV11-2	TRBJ2-5	TRBD2	-	TGTGCCAGCAGCCCCGGGACTAGCGGGAGGGCCGGGGAGACCCAGTACTTC	CASSPGTSGRAGETQYF
TRBV5-5	TRBJ2-5	TRBD1	-	TGTGCCAGCAGCTTGGCCACGGGACAGGCTCGGACAGAGACCCAGTACTTC	CASSLATGQARTETQYF
TRBV7-2	TRBJ2-1	-	-	TGTGCCAGCAGCTTGGGTTTGCAGGATGAGCAGTTCTTC	CASSLGLQDEQFF
TRBV29-1	TRBJ2-3	TRBD2	-	TGCAGCGTTGATGGGGCGGGAGGCCCAGATACGCAGTATTTT	CSVDGAGGPDTQYF
TRBV5-4	TRBJ2-7	-	-	TGTGCCAGCAGCTTCATTACCTTCTCGAGGTCCTACGAGCAGTACTTC	CASSFITFSRSYEQYF
TRBV7-8	TRBJ2-1	-	few	TGTGCCAGCAGCTTAGCGACGGCGGTTGGCTCCTACAATGAGCAGTTCTTC	CASSLATAVGSYNEQFF
TRBV5-1	TRBJ2-3	TRBD2	-	TGCGCCAGCAGCCTCCAGACTAGCGCCACAGATACGCAGTATTTT	CASSLQTSATDTQYF